The 15 T cell receptor beta chains below come from one sample, sequenced in a study of T cell clonality in common variable immunodeficiency. Repertoires were generated with immunoSEQ multiplex PCR, while TCRdb's copy carries only in-frame clones and drops some. The sample presents 30,000 or so clones, none singletons. Sequencing was carried out using peripheral blood mononuclear cells. The receptors shown here come from a person between 18 and 75 years old in good health.

This clone was counted a few times. The read finishes 3 residues shy of the CDR3 end, and the germline J gene is used to complete it. The chain links TRBV5-1 to TRBJ1-2; D is unresolved. The germline CDR1 and CDR2 sequences are SGHRS and YFSETQ. This CDR3 comprises 16 residues. The CDR3 DNA, read in part, is TGCGCCAGCAGCTTAAGCCGGACTAGCGGTTCCAATGAC. Translation: CASSLSRTSGSND. The whole CDR3 reads CASSLSRTSGSNDYTF. Supplemented by reference TRBV5-1 and TRBJ1-2, the full variable domain reads KAGVTQTPRYLIKTRGQQVTLSCSPISGHRSVSWYQQTPGQGLQFLFEYFSETQRNKGNFPGRFSGRQFSNSRSEMNVSTLELGDSALYLCASSLSRTSGSNDYTFGSGTRLTVV.

This clone showed up many times. Read coverage stops 3 residues before the CDR3 terminus; the germline J gene supplies the remainder. V gene TRBV29-1 combines with J gene TRBJ2-1; TRBD1 or TRBD2 may be the D gene (5 bases each). CDR1 is SQVTM and CDR2 is ANQGSEA in the germline V gene. This CDR3 region has 11 residues. Between the trimmed V and J ends, which lost 2 bases and 9 bases, there was a span of 8 bases. The CDR3 sequence: CSVESGSEQFF. The CDR3 DNA, read in part, is TGCAGCGTTGAATCAGGGAGTGAG.

In this sample, this clone turned up many times. The part of the CDR3 DNA that was read is TGTGCCAGCTCACCACAGTCAGTGTCAGATACG. It yields the protein CASSPQSVSDT. The whole CDR3 is CASSPQSVSDTQYF. V usage is TRBV18 and J usage is TRBJ2-3; D not resolved. The CDR3 is cut off 3 residues early in the read; its end comes from the germline J gene. This CDR3 is 14 amino acids long. V was cut by 1 base and J by 4 bases, with 9 bases left in between. The V gene's germline CDR1 is KGHSH and CDR2 LQKENI.

This clone was observed at least ten times. From the germline J gene comes the end of the CDR3, since the read stops 3 residues before it. The gene calls are TRBV7-2 and TRBJ2-1; the D gene is possibly TRBD1 (5 bases). The CDR3 sequence is 18 residues long. Deletions cut 0 bases from V and 0 bases from J, with 15 bases between. From germline, CDR1 is SGHTA and CDR2 FQGNSA. Incomplete CDR3 DNA: TGTGCCAGCAGCTTAGCCGCTAGGGGTAGGAGCTCCTACAATGAG. Its translation is CASSLAARGRSSYNE. The whole CDR3 region reads CASSLAARGRSSYNEQFF.

This clone was recorded at least ten times. The observed sequence ends 3 residues before the CDR3 terminus, with the missing tail filled in from the germline J gene. The V gene is TRBV5-4, the J gene TRBJ2-7, with TRBD2 identical over 10 bases. Germline V gene sequence: CDR1 SGHNT, CDR2 YYREEE (reference sequence). The CDR3 length is 14 residues. Germline trimming cut 5 bases from V and 3 bases from J; bases unmatched to any gene: 5. Partial CDR3 DNA: TGTGCCAGCAGTTTTAGCGGGAGGCTCTACGAG. It is translated as CASSFSGRLYE. The whole CDR3 protein reads CASSFSGRLYEQYF. The whole variable domain, remainder taken from reference TRBV5-4 and TRBJ2-7, is ETGVTQSPTHLIKTRGQQVTLRCSSQSGHNTVSWYQQALGQGPQFIFQYYREEENGRGNFPPRFSGLQFPNYSSELNVNALELDDSALYLCASSFSGRLYEQYFGPGTRLTVT.

In this sample, this clone turned up many times. The read falls 3 residues short of the CDR3 end, and the missing part is taken from the germline J gene. The chain uses TRBV23-1 and TRBJ2-3, with TRBD1 identical over 10 bases. TRBV23-1 is an ORF; its function is uncertain. V was clipped by 0 bases and J by 0 bases; unmatched bases: 9. This CDR3 region has 19 residues. The chain's CDR3 is CASSQSYPDRGLSTDTQYF. The part of the CDR3 DNA that was read is TGCGCCAGCAGTCAATCGTACCCCGACAGGGGGCTTAGCACAGATACG.

This clone was recorded at least ten times. The read ends 3 residues before the CDR3 terminus; that terminus is restored from the germline J gene. V usage is TRBV20-1 and J usage is TRBJ2-3; D is perhaps TRBD1 (7 bases). CDR1 is DFQATT and CDR2 is SNEGSKA in the germline V gene (reference sequence). The CDR3 length is 15 residues. V was trimmed by 2 bases and J by 2 bases, leaving 14 bases between them. The part of the CDR3 DNA that was read is TGCAGTGCTAGATCAGGGGGAGGCTACACAGATACG. It is translated as CSARSGGGYTDT. The complete CDR3 reads CSARSGGGYTDTQYF.

This clone was found many times. The read comes to an end 3 residues before the CDR3 does, leaving the germline J gene to fill in the end. V usage is TRBV5-4 and J usage is TRBJ2-2; 7 bases are a match to TRBD2. V lost 4 bases and J lost 8; bases outside the gene matches: 11. Germline CDR1 is SGHNT and CDR2 is YYREEE (reference sequence). CDR3 length equals 15 residues. Partial CDR3 DNA: TGTGCCAGCAGCCCACCCAGCGGGGCCAGGGGGGAG. This gives the protein CASSPPSGARGE. The whole CDR3 protein reads CASSPPSGARGELFF.

This clone was recorded at least ten times. The DNA ends 3 residues before the CDR3 does, and the rest of the CDR3 is filled in from the germline J gene. The chain links TRBV12-5 to TRBJ1-6, with D possibly being TRBD1 (6 bases). Germline loops: CDR1 LGHNT, CDR2 FRNRAP. The V end lost 7 bases, the J end lost 7 bases, and 14 bases lay between the germline ends. The CDR3 runs 14 residues. The CDR3 sequence is CASAPGGRNSPLHF. Incomplete CDR3 DNA: TGTGCTAGTGCCCCCGGGGGGCGCAATTCACCC.

This clone was seen ten or more times. Coverage ceases 3 residues before the CDR3 finishes, and the germline J gene fills in the end. The chain is built from TRBV6-2 or TRBV6-3 and TRBJ1-1, with D possibly being TRBD1 (6 bases). CDR1 and CDR2 (germline): MNHEY, SVGEGT. This CDR3 region has 15 residues. The V and J ends lost 8 bases and 3 bases respectively, with 19 bases between them. CDR3 sequence: CASGIGRGWDTEAFF. CDR3 bases read: TGTGCCAGCGGGATAGGCAGGGGCTGGGACACTGAA.

This clone has a handful of counts. Sequencing ends 3 residues short of the CDR3 end; the germline J gene provides the rest. The rearrangement joins TRBV7-9 to TRBJ2-5; TRBD2 agrees at 12 bases. The CDR3 covers 12 residues. The V gene's germline CDR1 is SEHNR and CDR2 FQNEAQ (reference sequence). Losses at the gene ends were 6 bases for V and 7 bases for J; bases not matched to a gene: 0. CDR3 DNA (partial): TGTGCCAGCAGGGGACTAGCGGGGACC. It is translated as CASRGLAGT. In full, the CDR3 reads CASRGLAGTQYF.

This clone has at least ten counts. Read sequence stops 3 residues before the CDR3 end, and the germline J gene provides the missing end. The V gene is TRBV7-2, the J gene TRBJ2-1, with D uncertain. This CDR3 spans 14 amino acids. The V end lost 0 bases, the J end lost 6 bases, and 9 bases lay between the germline ends. The germline gives CDR1 SGHTA, CDR2 FQGNSA. The CDR3 loop is CASSLARTVNEQFF. Incomplete CDR3 DNA: TGTGCCAGCAGCTTAGCGCGTACGGTCAATGAG.

This clone appeared a few times. The CDR3 is cut off 3 residues early in the read; its end comes from the germline J gene. The gene calls are TRBV6-2 or TRBV6-3 and TRBJ2-2; the match to TRBD2 covers 9 bases. The CDR3 totals 15 residues. V trimming: 7 bases; J trimming: 4 bases; junction bases outside the gene matches: 7. The germline V gene encodes CDR1 MNHEY and CDR2 SVGEGT. The CDR3 spells CASTGLASGTGELFF. The sequenced part of the CDR3 DNA is TGTGCCAGCACGGGACTAGCTTCGGGCACCGGGGAG.

This clone was counted ten times or more. The sequenced fragment ends 3 residues before the CDR3 boundary, so the rest is inferred from the germline J gene. The chain recombines TRBV7-3 with TRBJ1-1, with a tentative D call TRBD1 (6 bases). The CDR3 runs to 15 residues. Germline V gene sequence: CDR1 SGHTA, CDR2 FQGTGA. The V end lost 2 bases, the J end lost 0 bases, and 10 bases lay between the germline ends. The CDR3: CASSLGQSMNTEAFF. The CDR3 DNA, read in part, is TGTGCCAGCAGCTTAGGACAGAGCATGAACACTGAA.

This clone occurred many times. The CDR3 end falls 3 residues outside the read, so it is completed with the germline J gene. The chain combines TRBV29-1 with TRBJ2-1; no reliable D call. Looked up from germline, CDR1 is SQVTM and CDR2 is ANQGSEA. This CDR3 has 11 residues. V lost 4 bases and J 8 bases, leaving 9 bases between the germline ends. CDR3 region: CSVGAGHEQFF. CDR3 DNA (partial): TGCAGCGTTGGCGCAGGCCATGAG.